The rows below give T cell receptor beta chains drawn from one sample of a study of molecular identifiers for immune sequencing clone quantification. MiXCR, run by TCRdb on the PCR reads, gives a single entry per CDR3 protein. The sample records around 470,000 distinct CDR3 sequences, about a fifth being singletons. Material for sequencing was naive CD8+ T cells from blood, with Jurkat cell RNA spiked in. The source is a human donor in good health. Some libraries in this study had Jurkat cell RNA spiked in. CDR3s include the opening cysteine and the closing phenylalanine or tryptophan. D genes are given only for firm matches. Size is stated for part of the rows, as once, few or many counts, or as a class when the clone is expanded.

cdr3_aa cdr3_nt j_call cdr3_length clone_size d_call v_call
CSVGGLAGTPEQFF TGCAGCGTTGGTGGACTAGCGGGAACCCCTGAGCAGTTCTTC TRBJ2-1 14 many TRBD2 TRBV29-1
CASSPGTDSNQSQHF TGTGCCAGCAGTCCCGGGACAGATAGCAATCAGTCCCAGCATTTT TRBJ1-5 15 few TRBD1 TRBV28
CASSSGQGSGYTF TGTGCCAGCAGCTCAGGACAGGGTTCTGGCTACACCTTC TRBJ1-2 13 . TRBD1 TRBV7-9
CSARDLAGIVADTQYF TGCAGTGCTAGAGACCTAGCGGGGATTGTTGCAGATACGCAGTATTTT TRBJ2-3 16 few TRBD2 TRBV20-1
CASSFPGPQGEAFF TGTGCCAGCAGTTTCCCGGGGCCCCAGGGTGAAGCTTTCTTT TRBJ1-1 14 many . TRBV28
CASSLVGAGNTIYF TGTGCCAGCAGCTTAGTGGGGGCTGGAAACACCATATATTTT TRBJ1-3 14 many . TRBV7-8
CASSSDSPRDSPLHF TGTGCCAGCAGTTCCGATTCACCTAGGGATTCACCCCTCCACTTT TRBJ1-6 15 few . TRBV27
CASSQPGQGNTGELFF TGTGCCAGCAGCCAGCCGGGACAGGGCAACACCGGGGAGCTGTTTTTT TRBJ2-2 16 few TRBD1 TRBV7-9
CASSQLAGLNTGELFF TGTGCCAGCAGCCAACTAGCGGGGCTGAACACCGGGGAGCTGTTTTTT TRBJ2-2 16 many TRBD2 TRBV3-1
CAWIDTTGELFF TGTGCCTGGATAGATACCACCGGGGAGCTGTTTTTT TRBJ2-2 12 few . TRBV30
CASSLAGYQPQHF TGCGCCAGCAGCTTGGCAGGGTACCAGCCCCAGCATTTT TRBJ1-5 13 many . TRBV7-9
CASSLARLADNEQFF TGCGCCAGCAGCTTGGCGAGGCTAGCGGACAATGAGCAGTTCTTC TRBJ2-1 15 few TRBD2 TRBV5-1
CASSWLLGGRDTQYF TGTGCCAGCAGTTGGTTATTGGGGGGGCGAGATACGCAGTATTTT TRBJ2-3 15 . . TRBV27
CALDGGAAEAFF TGTGCCCTCGATGGGGGGGCCGCTGAAGCTTTCTTT TRBJ1-1 12 . . TRBV30
CASSHQSTGTGFICIGNTEAFF TGCGCCAGCAGTCACCAATCTACCGGGACAGGGTTTATTTGTATTGGGAACACTGAAGCTTTCTTT TRBJ1-1 22 . TRBD1 TRBV23-1
CASSLGSSGAYEQYF TGTGCCAGCAGTTTAGGGTCTAGCGGAGCGTACGAGCAGTACTTC TRBJ2-7 15 many TRBD2 TRBV27
CASSLESLAGTDTQYF TGTGCCAGCAGCTTAGAGTCACTAGCGGGTACAGATACGCAGTATTTT TRBJ2-3 16 many TRBD2 TRBV13
CASSSRTGLTYEQYF TGTGCCAGCAGTTCCCGGACTGGACTGACCTACGAGCAGTACTTC TRBJ2-7 15 few . TRBV6-6
CASSLFPETQYF TGTGCCAGCAGCTTATTTCCTGAGACCCAGTACTTC TRBJ2-5 12 few . TRBV7-9
CASSSLQGAAYEQYF TGTGCCAGCAGCTCCCTCCAGGGGGCGGCTTACGAGCAGTACTTC TRBJ2-7 15 many TRBD1 TRBV7-2
CASRYGAFSTDTQYF TGTGCCAGCAGATATGGTGCGTTTAGCACAGATACGCAGTATTTT TRBJ2-3 15 many . TRBV5-6
CASSLMGDGNQPQHF TGTGCCAGCAGTTTAATGGGGGACGGCAATCAGCCCCAGCATTTT TRBJ1-5 15 few . TRBV12-3/TRBV12-4
CASLVDTQYF TGTGCCAGCCTTGTGGATACGCAGTATTTT TRBJ2-3 10 . . TRBV2
CASSYHPFDINYEQYF TGTGCCAGCAGTTACCACCCCTTCGACATCAACTACGAGCAGTACTTC TRBJ2-7 16 few . TRBV6-6
CASSQDPPDSPYNEQFF TGTGCCAGCAGCCAAGATCCCCCCGATAGCCCCTACAATGAGCAGTTCTTC TRBJ2-1 17 . . TRBV3-1
CASSWGGNTEAFF TGTGCCAGCAGTTGGGGGGGGAACACTGAAGCTTTCTTT TRBJ1-1 13 . . TRBV6-2/TRBV6-3
CASSPSRGPGETQYF TGTGCCAGCAGCCCCTCCAGGGGCCCCGGAGAGACCCAGTACTTC TRBJ2-5 15 . . TRBV13
CASSLSRTSGSGSYNEQFF TGTGCCAGCAGCTTAAGTAGGACTAGCGGGAGTGGCTCCTACAATGAGCAGTTCTTC TRBJ2-1 19 . TRBD2 TRBV7-3
CASSRVEETQYF TGTGCCAGCAGCCGGGTGGAGGAGACCCAGTACTTC TRBJ2-5 12 . . TRBV11-2
CSANGLAGLYEQYF TGCAGTGCTAATGGGCTAGCGGGACTGTACGAGCAGTACTTC TRBJ2-7 14 few TRBD2 TRBV20-1
CAWIVSEFTEAFF TGTGCCTGGATCGTGTCGGAGTTCACTGAAGCTTTCTTT TRBJ1-1 13 few . TRBV30
CASSLDGGWGTEAFF TGTGCCAGCAGCTTGGACGGGGGTTGGGGCACTGAAGCTTTCTTT TRBJ1-1 15 . . TRBV11-2
CASSLLQTGPGGEQYF TGTGCCAGCAGTTTATTACAAACGGGACCCGGAGGCGAGCAGTACTTC TRBJ2-7 16 many . TRBV28
CASSSGLAPDEQYF TGTGCCAGCAGCTCGGGACTAGCGCCCGACGAGCAGTACTTC TRBJ2-7 14 . TRBD2 TRBV5-4
CASSQQTIRQQPQHF TGCGCCAGCAGCCAACAGACAATCAGGCAACAGCCCCAGCATTTT TRBJ1-5 15 . . TRBV4-1
CASRIDREAEAFF TGTGCCAGCAGGATCGACAGGGAAGCTGAAGCTTTCTTT TRBJ1-1 13 few TRBD1 TRBV6-1
CSARDRGFPDQYF TGCAGTGCTCGGGACAGGGGGTTCCCCGACCAGTACTTC TRBJ2-5 13 many TRBD1 TRBV20-1
CASSHGTGGAYEQYF TGTGCCAGCAGCCATGGGACAGGGGGCGCGTACGAGCAGTACTTC TRBJ2-7 15 few TRBD1 TRBV3-1
CASSISGALYYEQYF TGTGCCAGCTCCATTAGCGGGGCCCTCTACTACGAGCAGTACTTC TRBJ2-7 15 many TRBD2 TRBV14
CASSQIGTGALGTEAFF TGCGCCAGCAGCCAAATCGGGACAGGGGCATTGGGCACTGAAGCTTTCTTT TRBJ1-1 17 few TRBD1 TRBV4-1
CASSPPGTPSVDTQYF TGTGCCAGCTCACCACCCGGGACTCCGAGTGTGGATACGCAGTATTTT TRBJ2-3 16 many . TRBV18
CSARDRQGVVNPIEGTEAFF TGCAGTGCTAGAGATAGGCAGGGGGTTGTTAACCCTATTGAGGGCACTGAAGCTTTCTTT TRBJ1-1 20 few TRBD1 TRBV20-1
CASSLWGNYQDEQYF TGTGCCAGCAGTTTATGGGGCAATTATCAGGACGAGCAGTACTTC TRBJ2-7 15 many . TRBV27
CASSHQSGVEAFF TGTGCCAGCAGCCATCAGTCGGGGGTTGAAGCTTTCTTT TRBJ1-1 13 many . TRBV7-6
CAGSEWQGRNTEAFF TGTGCCGGCAGTGAATGGCAGGGGCGGAACACTGAAGCTTTCTTT TRBJ1-1 15 . . TRBV2
CASSLDSDDNGQFF TGTGCCAGCAGCTTAGATTCGGATGACAATGGGCAGTTCTTC TRBJ2-1 14 . . TRBV11-2
CASSLEIHPGQGAVGELFF TGTGCCAGCAGCTTGGAAATTCACCCGGGACAGGGGGCGGTCGGGGAGCTGTTTTTT TRBJ2-2 19 few TRBD1 TRBV5-6
CASRPERGAMYEQFF TGTGCCAGCAGACCTGAGCGAGGGGCCATGTATGAGCAGTTCTTC TRBJ2-1 15 . . TRBV12-3/TRBV12-4